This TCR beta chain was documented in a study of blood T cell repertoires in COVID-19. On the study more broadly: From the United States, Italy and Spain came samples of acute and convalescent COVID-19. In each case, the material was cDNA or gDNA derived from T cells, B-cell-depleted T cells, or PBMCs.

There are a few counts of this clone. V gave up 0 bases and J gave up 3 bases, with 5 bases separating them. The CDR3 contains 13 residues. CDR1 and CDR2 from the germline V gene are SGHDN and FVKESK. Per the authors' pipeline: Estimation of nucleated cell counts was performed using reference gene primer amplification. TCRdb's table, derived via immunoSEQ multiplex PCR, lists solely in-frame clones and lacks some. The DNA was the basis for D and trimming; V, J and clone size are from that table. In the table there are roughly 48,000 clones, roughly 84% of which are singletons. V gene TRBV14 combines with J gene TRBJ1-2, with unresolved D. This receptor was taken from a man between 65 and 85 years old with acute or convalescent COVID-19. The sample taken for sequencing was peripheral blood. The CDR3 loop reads CASSQDPYYGYTF. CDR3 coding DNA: TGTGCCAGCAGCCAAGACCCGTACTATGGCTACACCTTC. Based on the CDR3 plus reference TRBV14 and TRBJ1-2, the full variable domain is EAGVTQFPSHSVIEKGQTVTLRCDPISGHDNLYWYRRVMGKEIKFLLHFVKESKQDESGMPNNRFLAERTGGTYSTLKVQPAELEDSGVYFCASSQDPYYGYTFGSGTRLTVV.